A single sample gave rise to the 9 T cell receptor beta chains below, sequenced in a study of cytomegalovirus exposure and HLA in healthy donors. The PCR ran on 60 Vbeta and 13 Jbeta primers. The method was immunoSEQ multiplex PCR; TCRdb's version includes in-frame clones alone and lacks a portion of them. The sample has a few hundred thousand clones, 60% to 85% seen once; the top ten hold roughly a sixth. Material: PBMCs. The receptors shown here come from a man aged 40-49 years in good health and CMV-seronegative.

Only a few counts were recorded for this clone. The V gene is TRBV30, the J gene TRBJ1-1, with 10 bases fitting TRBD1. CDR1 and CDR2 (germline): GTSNPN, SVGIG (reference sequence). After removal of 3 bases from V and 5 bases from J, the junction contained 9 bases not matched to a gene. There are 15 residues in the CDR3. The CDR3 reads CAWRDNGQGVTEAFF. For the CDR3, the DNA is TGTGCCTGGAGAGACAATGGACAGGGGGTTACTGAAGCTTTCTTT.

V usage is TRBV5-6 and J usage is TRBJ1-5; a possible D gene is TRBD1 (5 bases). The germline V and J ends were trimmed by 4 bases and 1 base, with 15 bases remaining between them. This CDR3 has 16 residues. The germline V gene has CDR1 SGHDT and CDR2 YYEEEE. In DNA form, the CDR3 reads TGTGCCAGCAGCCCGGGGGGACCATTCAGCAATCAGCCCCAGCATTTT. Protein sequence: CASSPGGPFSNQPQHF.

The V gene is TRBV5-1, the J gene TRBJ1-3, with 7 bases identical to TRBD1. This CDR3 is 15 amino acids long. V lost 0 bases and J lost 3; bases outside the gene matches: 3. Per the germline V gene, CDR1 is SGHRS and CDR2 is YFSETQ. DNA of the CDR3: TGCGCCAGCAGCTTGGAAGGGGGCCGTGGAAACACCATATATTTT. This gives the protein CASSLEGGRGNTIYF. Variable domain in full (rest from reference TRBV5-1 and TRBJ1-3): KAGVTQTPRYLIKTRGQQVTLSCSPISGHRSVSWYQQTPGQGLQFLFEYFSETQRNKGNFPGRFSGRQFSNSRSEMNVSTLELGDSALYLCASSLEGGRGNTIYFGEGSWLTVV.

This chain uses TRBV5-6 with TRBJ1-2; perhaps TRBD1 as D (5 bases). CDR1 and CDR2 (germline): SGHDT, YYEEEE. The CDR3 runs 15 residues. Deletions cut 1 base from V and 0 bases from J, with 10 bases between. The CDR3 DNA reads as TGTGCCAGCAGCTTGAGGGACTACCCTAACTATGGCTACACCTTC. This sequence encodes CASSLRDYPNYGYTF.

The table lists this clone with a count of one. The chain combines TRBV5-5 with TRBJ2-7; D uncertain. CDR3 length: 12 residues. The V and J ends lost 1 base and 6 bases respectively, with 8 bases between them. From germline, CDR1 is SGHKS and CDR2 YYEKEE (reference sequence). The CDR3 DNA reads as TGTGCCAGCAGCTTGCACGGGTCCGAGCAGTACTTC. This gives the protein CASSLHGSEQYF. The variable domain in full, completed from reference TRBV5-5 and TRBJ2-7, reads DAGVTQSPTHLIKTRGQQVTLRCSPISGHKSVSWYQQVLGQGPQFIFQYYEKEERGRGNFPDRFSARQFPNYSSELNVNALLLGDSALYLCASSLHGSEQYFGPGTRLTVT.

The chain couples TRBV19 to TRBJ2-1; 14 nucleotides agree with TRBD2. Germline CDR1 LNHDA, CDR2 SQIVND (reference sequence). The V segment lost 10 bases and the J segment 1 base; nucleotides outside the gene matches: 3. This CDR3 is 15 amino acids long. CDR3 in DNA: TGTGCCACCGGACTAGCGGGGGGATCCTACAATGAGCAGTTCTTC. Residues: CATGLAGGSYNEQFF.

The V call is TRBV7-2, the J call TRBJ2-7; D uncertain. The CDR3 covers 16 residues. V was cut by 1 base and J by 7 bases, with 20 bases left in between. Germline CDR1 reads SGHTA; CDR2 reads FQGNSA. The DNA of the CDR3 is TGTGCCAGCAGCTTAGGTCGACTGGATAACTTTTTTGAGCAGTACTTC. As protein: CASSLGRLDNFFEQYF.

This rearrangement joins TRBV2 to TRBJ2-5, with D perhaps TRBD1 (6 bases). Looked up from germline, CDR1 is SNHLY and CDR2 is FYNNEI. This CDR3 is built from 15 residues. V lost 1 base, J lost 5 bases, and 14 bases lay in between. As DNA, the CDR3 is TGTGCCAGCAGTGAAGGGCAGGGGATCGGGGAGACCCAGTACTTC. It is translated as CASSEGQGIGETQYF.

The chain carries TRBV14 and TRBJ1-2, with TRBD1 matching over 9 bases. V trimming: 4 bases; J trimming: 4 bases; junction bases outside the gene matches: 1. The CDR3 has 13 residues. Germline V gene lookup returns CDR1 SGHDN and CDR2 FVKESK. The CDR3 bases are TGTGCCAGCAGCCCGGGACAGGGCTATGGCTACACCTTC. It codes for CASSPGQGYGYTF.